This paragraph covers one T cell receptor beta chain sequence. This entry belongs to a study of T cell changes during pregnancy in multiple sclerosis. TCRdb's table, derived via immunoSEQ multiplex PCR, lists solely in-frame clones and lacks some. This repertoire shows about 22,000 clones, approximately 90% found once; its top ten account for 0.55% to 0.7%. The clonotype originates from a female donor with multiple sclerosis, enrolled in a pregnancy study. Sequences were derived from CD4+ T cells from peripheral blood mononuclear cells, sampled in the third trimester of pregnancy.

Here the CDR3 reads CASSTSSGYNEQFF. The CDR3 region has the DNA TGTGCCAGCAGCACCTCGAGCGGTTACAATGAGCAGTTCTTC. This rearrangement joins TRBV7-9 to TRBJ2-1; weak D call: TRBD2 (5 bases). CDR1 and CDR2 from the germline V gene are SEHNR and FQNEAQ (reference sequence). V shed 5 bases and J shed 4 bases, with 12 bases lying between them. The CDR3 length is 14 residues.